These 31 T cell receptor beta chains were all obtained from the same sample, sequenced in a study of blood T cell repertoires in COVID-19. The method was immunoSEQ multiplex PCR; TCRdb's version includes in-frame clones alone and lacks a portion of them. The profile covers 150,000 to 180,000 clones, with 80% appearing a single time and under 0.75% taken by the ten largest. The sample was peripheral blood. The receptors were gathered from a man between 60 and 70 years old with acute or convalescent COVID-19.

The chain links TRBV15 to TRBJ1-3; D is unclear. Germline assignment: CDR1 LNHNV and CDR2 YYDKDF (reference sequence). This CDR3 region has 15 residues. V shed 3 bases and J shed 0 bases, with 9 bases lying between them. The CDR3 sequence is CATSSLRGSGNTIYF. In nucleotides, the CDR3 is TGTGCCACCAGCAGCCTCCGGGGCTCTGGAAACACCATATATTTT. Based on the CDR3 plus reference TRBV15 and TRBJ1-3, the full variable domain is DAMVIQNPRYQVTQFGKPVTLSCSQTLNHNVMYWYQQKSSQAPKLLFHYYDKDFNNEADTPDNFQSRRPNTSFCFLDIRSPGLGDTAMYLCATSSLRGSGNTIYFGEGSWLTVV.

This chain links TRBV18 with TRBJ1-3, with D uncertain. Germline loops: CDR1 KGHSH, CDR2 LQKENI. CDR3 length: 16 amino acids. V was pared by 2 bases and J by 4 bases, with 15 bases between. CDR3 loop: CASSPGTPPSGNTIYF. CDR3 nucleotide sequence: TGTGCCAGCTCACCAGGCACCCCACCGTCCGGAAACACCATATATTTT.

The J gene is TRBJ1-2, the V gene TRBV2; 7 bases line up with TRBD1. The germline CDR1 and CDR2 sequences are SNHLY and FYNNEI. The CDR3 has 15 residues. The trim removed 5 bases at V and 6 bases at J, leaving 12 bases unmatched. The CDR3, as DNA: TGTGCCAGCAGTCTAACTTTGACAGGGACGGATGGCTACACCTTC. This encodes CASSLTLTGTDGYTF. Together with reference TRBV2 and TRBJ1-2, the CDR3 gives the full variable domain: EPEVTQTPSHQVTQMGQEVILRCVPISNHLYFYWYRQILGQKVEFLVSFYNNEISEKSEIFDDQFSVERPDGSNFTLKIRSTKLEDSAMYFCASSLTLTGTDGYTFGSGTRLTVV.

This chain links TRBV7-9 with TRBJ1-2; 10 nucleotides line up with TRBD1. The CDR3 covers 15 residues. V lost 7 bases, J lost 4 bases, and 9 bases stayed unmatched. Looked up from germline, CDR1 is SEHNR and CDR2 is FQNEAQ (reference sequence). The CDR3 nucleotides are TGTGCCAGCATGCGTGGACAGGGGGGGAGCTATGGCTACACCTTC. Translated: CASMRGQGGSYGYTF.

The chain is built from TRBV5-1 and TRBJ2-1; D is perhaps TRBD2 (6 bases). The CDR3 is 16 amino acids. Germline loops: CDR1 SGHRS, CDR2 YFSETQ. Trimming removed 3 bases from V and 8 bases from J, with 21 bases in between. CDR3 residues: CASSSPGLATRDEQFF. The CDR3 nucleotides read TGCGCCAGCAGCTCCCCGGGACTGGCAACACGCGATGAGCAGTTCTTC.

The chain uses TRBV30 and TRBJ1-1; 8 bases fit TRBD1. Trimming took 7 bases from V and 0 from J; bases not matched to a gene: 7. The CDR3 loop spans 14 amino acids. The germline V gene has CDR1 GTSNPN and CDR2 SVGIG (reference sequence). CDR3 in amino acids: CASWTGSMNTEAFF. The CDR3 DNA follows: TGTGCCTCCTGGACAGGGAGCATGAACACTGAAGCTTTCTTT.

In this sample, this clone turned up a few times. This rearrangement joins TRBV6-2 or TRBV6-3 to TRBJ2-3; 7 nucleotides align to TRBD1. CDR1 is MNHEY, CDR2 SVGEGT, per germline. The CDR3 sequence is 17 residues long. The V and J ends lost 7 bases and 7 bases, in that order; junction bases with no gene match: 20. This CDR3 reads CASTPATGLGTSNTQYF. The CDR3 region has the DNA TGTGCCAGCACCCCCGCGACAGGGCTAGGGACCTCGAATACGCAGTATTTT.

The V gene is TRBV7-9, the J gene TRBJ2-3, with TRBD2 identical over 14 bases. Germline V gene lookup returns CDR1 SEHNR and CDR2 FQNEAQ (reference sequence). The trim removed 5 bases at V and 4 bases at J, leaving 11 bases unmatched. The CDR3 contains 18 residues. CDR3 amino acids: CASSAGLAGGSLPDTQYF. For the CDR3, the DNA is TGTGCCAGCAGCGCCGGACTAGCGGGGGGTTCCCTGCCAGATACGCAGTATTTT.

V and J are TRBV19 and TRBJ1-5; D perhaps matches TRBD1 (5 bases). With 6 bases removed from V and 7 bases from J, the gap between germline ends came to 19 bases. This CDR3 is 15 amino acids long. Germline V gene sequence: CDR1 LNHDA, CDR2 SQIVND (reference sequence). The CDR3 loop reads CASSPSGDRRQPQHF. The CDR3 region has the DNA TGTGCCAGTAGCCCGAGCGGGGACCGGAGGCAGCCCCAGCATTTT.

The J gene is TRBJ2-7, the V gene TRBV4-1, with 8 bases lining up with TRBD1. CDR1 and CDR2 (germline): MGHRA, YSYEKL. CDR3 length: 16 residues. Unmatched junction bases numbered 8, after V lost 4 bases and J lost 0 bases. CDR3 loop: CASSRRGGTGSYEQYF. The CDR3 nucleotides read TGCGCCAGCAGCCGGAGAGGGGGGACAGGCTCCTACGAGCAGTACTTC.

V usage is TRBV9 and J usage is TRBJ2-1; D possibly corresponds to TRBD2 (6 bases). The CDR3 has 17 residues. Germline V gives CDR1 SGDLS, CDR2 YYNGEE. Trimming stripped 0 bases from V and 7 bases from J, with 20 bases between. The CDR3, as DNA: TGTGCCAGCAGCGTAGCTACGGAGGGCCCGTTCGGGAATGAGCAGTTCTTC. It specifies CASSVATEGPFGNEQFF.

Details on this clone: This same CDR3 is encoded by further DNA sequences in the sample. The V gene is TRBV4-2, the J gene TRBJ2-2, with 8 bases matching TRBD2. There are 16 residues in the CDR3. V was clipped by 0 bases and J by 5 bases; unmatched bases: 5. CDR1 is LGHNA and CDR2 is YNFKEQ in the germline V gene. The CDR3 region has the DNA TGTGCCAGCAGCCAAGAAGGGCGGGAGGCAACCGGGGAGCTGTTTTTT. This gives the protein CASSQEGREATGELFF.

The chain links TRBV21-1 to TRBJ1-6; the DNA was not used to check the table's D call, TRBD1. TRBV21-1 is tagged as a pseudogene. This CDR3 comprises 15 residues. The CDR3 bases are TGTGCCAGCAGCATTAGGACAGAGGATAATTCACCCCTCCACTTT. It codes for CASSIRTEDNSPLHF.

This chain links TRBV16 with TRBJ1-1; maybe TRBD1 (6 bases). Between the trimmed V and J ends, which lost 0 bases and 5 bases, there was a span of 13 bases. The CDR3 is 15 amino acids. CDR1 is KGHSY, CDR2 FQNENV, per germline. Here the CDR3 reads CASSQSSRGITEAFF. Written as DNA, the CDR3 is TGTGCCAGCAGCCAATCGAGCAGGGGAATTACTGAAGCTTTCTTT.

This chain uses TRBV19 with TRBJ2-4, with a weak D call TRBD1 (6 bases). There are 13 residues in the CDR3. V lost 4 bases and J 6 bases, leaving 10 bases between the germline ends. In germline, CDR1 is LNHDA, CDR2 SQIVND (reference sequence). Written as DNA, the CDR3 is TGTGCCAGTAGTAATCAAGGGGGAAACATTCAGTACTTC. It specifies CASSNQGGNIQYF.

The gene calls are TRBV19 and TRBJ2-2, with a tentative D call TRBD1 (6 bases). Germline V gives CDR1 LNHDA, CDR2 SQIVND (reference sequence). The CDR3 is 14 residues long. Deletions cut 6 bases from V and 4 bases from J, with 12 bases between. CDR3 sequence (DNA): TGTGCCAGTAGCTATGGACAGCGCACCGGGGAGCTGTTTTTT. Protein product: CASSYGQRTGELFF.

The genes are TRBV7-3 and TRBJ2-1; D perhaps matches TRBD1 (6 bases). The V gene lost 5 bases and the J gene lost 3 bases, with 8 bases spanning the gap. The CDR3 covers 13 residues. CDR1 is SGHTA and CDR2 is FQGTGA in the germline V gene. The DNA of the CDR3 is TGTGCCAGCAGCGTACAGGGCTACAATGAGCAGTTCTTC. It yields the protein CASSVQGYNEQFF.

V usage is TRBV19 and J usage is TRBJ2-7; D remains ambiguous. CDR3 length equals 14 residues. CDR1 and CDR2 from the germline V gene are LNHDA and SQIVND (reference sequence). Trimming took off 3 bases at V and 1 base at J, with 10 bases between the two ends. This CDR3 is CASSITMDSYEQYF. CDR3 DNA: TGTGCCAGTAGTATCACTATGGATTCCTACGAGCAGTACTTC.

J is TRBJ2-2 and V is TRBV15, with 8 bases that match TRBD2. V lost 1 base, J lost 4 bases, and 5 bases stayed unmatched. This CDR3 region has 16 residues. The germline V gene encodes CDR1 LNHNV and CDR2 YYDKDF (reference sequence). The CDR3 is CATSRGAGAVTGELFF. Here the CDR3 DNA reads TGTGCCACCAGCAGAGGAGCGGGAGCGGTCACCGGGGAGCTGTTTTTT. The entire variable domain, with the rest obtained from reference TRBV15 and TRBJ2-2, is as follows: DAMVIQNPRYQVTQFGKPVTLSCSQTLNHNVMYWYQQKSSQAPKLLFHYYDKDFNNEADTPDNFQSRRPNTSFCFLDIRSPGLGDTAMYLCATSRGAGAVTGELFFGEGSRLTVL.

The sample holds one count of this clone. The chain links TRBV29-1 to TRBJ2-7, with a possible D match to TRBD1 (5 bases). Germline V gives CDR1 SQVTM, CDR2 ANQGSEA. V lost 4 bases, J lost 6 bases, and 16 bases lay in between. This CDR3 is built from 13 residues. CDR3 loop: CSVGTGQIGEQYF. As DNA, the CDR3 is TGCAGCGTTGGAACAGGCCAAATCGGCGAGCAGTACTTC.

This sequence joins TRBV14 and TRBJ2-7, with 10 bases aligning to TRBD1. Germline V lookup: CDR1 SGHDN, CDR2 FVKESK. The CDR3 consists of 13 residues. V trimming: 4 bases; J trimming: 5 bases; junction bases outside the gene matches: 2. CDR3 bases: TGTGCCAGCAGCCGTGGACAGGGGGACGAGCAGTACTTC. Its protein is CASSRGQGDEQYF.

This clone was detected once. The gene calls are TRBV19 and TRBJ1-3; a possible D gene is TRBD1 (5 bases). CDR1 LNHDA and CDR2 SQIVND come from the germline V gene (reference sequence). Between the trimmed V and J ends, which lost 6 bases and 0 bases, there was a span of 12 bases. The CDR3 has 15 residues. The CDR3 is CASSQTVLSGNTIYF. The CDR3 DNA reads TGTGCCAGTAGCCAGACAGTGCTCTCTGGAAACACCATATATTTT. Complete variable domain (other parts from reference TRBV19 and TRBJ1-3): DGGITQSPKYLFRKEGQNVTLSCEQNLNHDAMYWYRQDPGQGLRLIYYSQIVNDFQKGDIAEGYSVSREKKESFPLTVTSAQKNPTAFYLCASSQTVLSGNTIYFGEGSWLTVV.

The chain employs TRBV15 and TRBJ2-1; TRBD2 is a possible D gene (6 bases). This CDR3 has 16 residues. The V end lost 1 base, the J end lost 10 bases, and 20 bases lay between the germline ends. CDR1 and CDR2 from the germline V gene are LNHNV and YYDKDF (reference sequence). The CDR3 region is CATSRGPMASALEQFF. CDR3 bases: TGTGCCACCAGCAGAGGACCCATGGCTAGCGCCTTAGAGCAGTTCTTC.

The genes are TRBV27 and TRBJ1-5, with TRBD1 matching over 10 bases. This CDR3 contains 15 residues. J was trimmed by 3 bases and V by 6 bases; bases with no gene match: 5. Germline values: CDR1 MNHEY, CDR2 SMNVEV (reference sequence). The CDR3 bases are TGTGCCAGCAGGGTGGGACAGGGGAACAATCAGCCCCAGCATTTT. Its protein product is CASRVGQGNNQPQHF.

V is TRBV30 and J is TRBJ1-5; TRBD1 matches at 8 bases. The germline V gene has CDR1 GTSNPN and CDR2 SVGIG (reference sequence). This CDR3 is built from 11 residues. The trim removed 5 bases at V and 11 bases at J, leaving 5 bases unmatched. Here the CDR3 reads CAWSTGVSQHF. The CDR3 DNA reads as TGTGCCTGGTCGACAGGGGTGTCCCAGCATTTT. The full variable domain, completed using reference TRBV30 and TRBJ1-5, is SQTIHQWPATLVQPVGSPLSLECTVEGTSNPNLYWYRQAAGRGLQLLFYSVGIGQISSEVPQNLSASRPQDRQFILSSKKLLLSDSGFYLCAWSTGVSQHFGDGTRLSIL.

The chain employs TRBV2 and TRBJ1-6; D gene unclear. The CDR3 has 14 amino acids. The germline gives CDR1 SNHLY, CDR2 FYNNEI. The germline V and J ends were trimmed by 0 bases and 8 bases, with 8 bases remaining between them. CDR3 in DNA: TGTGCCAGCAGTGAAGCTAGCCGTTATTCACCCCTCCACTTT. It is translated as CASSEASRYSPLHF.

The chain has TRBV7-2 and TRBJ2-7; 14 bases are shared with TRBD2. From germline, CDR1 is SGHTA and CDR2 FQGNSA. Trimming at V came to 1 base and at J to 7 bases, leaving 6 bases not matched to a gene. The length of the CDR3 is 16 residues. The CDR3 loop is CASSLEGLAGVREQYF. The CDR3 nucleotides are TGTGCCAGCAGCTTAGAGGGACTAGCGGGAGTCCGGGAGCAGTACTTC. Complete variable domain (other parts from reference TRBV7-2 and TRBJ2-7): GAGVSQSPSNKVTEKGKDVELRCDPISGHTALYWYRQSLGQGLEFLIYFQGNSAPDKSGLPSDRFSAERTGGSVSTLTIQRTQQEDSAVYLCASSLEGLAGVREQYFGPGTRLTVT.

This chain uses TRBV6-5 with TRBJ2-2, with 12 bases fitting TRBD2. The germline CDR1 and CDR2 sequences are MNHEY and SVGAGI. This CDR3 region has 14 residues. With 5 bases clipped from V and 12 bases from J, the junction kept 7 bases outside the gene matches. The CDR3 loop reads CASSRGLAGRQLFF. CDR3 DNA sequence: TGTGCCAGCAGTCGCGGACTAGCGGGACGTCAGCTGTTTTTT.

The rearrangement links TRBV30 to TRBJ2-6; D might be TRBD2 (6 bases). The CDR3 covers 15 residues. CDR1 and CDR2 (germline): GTSNPN, SVGIG (reference sequence). V dropped 2 bases and J dropped 9 bases, with 17 bases sitting between them. In DNA, the CDR3 is TGTGCCTGGAGTCCCGGGGTTGGGGGGAACAACGTCCTGACTTTC. As protein: CAWSPGVGGNNVLTF.

This chain links TRBV6-2 or TRBV6-3 with TRBJ1-5; no clear D. This CDR3 region has 13 residues. With 0 bases removed from V and 3 bases from J, the gap between germline ends came to 3 bases. Germline loops: CDR1 MNHEY, CDR2 SVGEGT. CDR3 loop: CASSYSFNQPQHF. CDR3 nucleotides: TGTGCCAGCAGTTACTCCTTCAATCAGCCCCAGCATTTT.

The chain has TRBV5-4 and TRBJ1-1; TRBD1 matches at 7 bases. This CDR3 comprises 15 residues. Germline V gene lookup returns CDR1 SGHNT and CDR2 YYREEE (reference sequence). The ends lost 0 bases at V and 3 bases at J; junction bases unmatched: 5. CDR3 residues: CASSLVWDRHTEAFF. The CDR3, as DNA: TGTGCCAGCAGCTTGGTATGGGACAGACACACTGAAGCTTTCTTT.